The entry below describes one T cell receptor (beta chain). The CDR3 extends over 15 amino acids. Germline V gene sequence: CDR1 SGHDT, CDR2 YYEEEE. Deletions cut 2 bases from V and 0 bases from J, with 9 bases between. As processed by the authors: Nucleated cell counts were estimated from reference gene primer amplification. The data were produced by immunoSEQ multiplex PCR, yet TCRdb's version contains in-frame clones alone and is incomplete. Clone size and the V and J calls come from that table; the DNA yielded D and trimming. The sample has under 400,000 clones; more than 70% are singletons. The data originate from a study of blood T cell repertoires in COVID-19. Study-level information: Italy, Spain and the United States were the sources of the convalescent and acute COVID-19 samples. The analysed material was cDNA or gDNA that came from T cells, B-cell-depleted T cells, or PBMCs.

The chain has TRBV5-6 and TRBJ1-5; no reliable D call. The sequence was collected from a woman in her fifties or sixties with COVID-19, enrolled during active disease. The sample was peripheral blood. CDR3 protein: CASSFSGYSNQPQHF. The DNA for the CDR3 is TGTGCCAGCAGCTTCTCAGGTTATAGCAATCAGCCCCAGCATTTT.